These 6 T cell receptor beta chains came from one sample sequenced in a study of cytomegalovirus exposure and HLA in healthy donors. It was with 60 Vbeta and 13 Jbeta primers that the PCR ran. Assay used: immunoSEQ multiplex PCR; TCRdb lists only in-frame clones, some missing. The sample includes approximately 190,000 clones, more than 75% of them seen just once. Sequenced: PBMCs. These receptors were collected from a woman under 30 in good health and CMV-seronegative.

The chain combines TRBV28 with TRBJ2-5; 10 bases match TRBD1. Trimming at V came to 6 bases and at J to 8 bases, leaving 6 bases not matched to a gene. Germline values: CDR1 MDHEN, CDR2 SYDVKM. This CDR3 comprises 13 residues. CDR3 DNA: TGTGCCAGCAGCCCCGGGACAGGGGCAACCCAGTACTTC. Translating gives CASSPGTGATQYF.

The V and J genes are TRBV19 and TRBJ1-1; TRBD1 matches at 8 bases. Germline V gives CDR1 LNHDA, CDR2 SQIVND (reference sequence). Trimming cost V 7 bases and J 1 base; bases outside gene matches: 5. The CDR3 extends over 14 amino acids. CDR3 sequence (DNA): TGTGCCAGTACCGGACAGGGTACGAACACTGAAGCTTTCTTT. Protein product: CASTGQGTNTEAFF.

As regards this clone: This sample also contains other DNA sequences that code for the same CDR3. CDR3 nucleotides: TGCAGTGCTAGACTAGCAGATACGCAGTATTTT. Its translation is CSARLADTQYF. The gene calls are TRBV20-1 and TRBJ2-3; D is uncertain. Trimming took off 2 bases at V and 4 bases at J, with 4 bases between the two ends. In germline, CDR1 is DFQATT, CDR2 SNEGSKA (reference sequence). The length of the CDR3 is 11 residues.

The chain is built from TRBV7-9 and TRBJ2-7, with 11 bases fitting TRBD1. The V gene end was trimmed by 5 bases and the J gene end by 4 bases; junction bases not matched to a gene: 7. The germline gives CDR1 SEHNR, CDR2 FQNEAQ (reference sequence). This CDR3 is built from 15 residues. The CDR3 region is CASSQGTGGLYEQYF. The CDR3 nucleotides read TGTGCCAGCAGCCAGGGGACAGGGGGATTATACGAGCAGTACTTC.

The chain links TRBV5-8 to TRBJ1-1; 8 nucleotides align to TRBD1. The CDR3 contains 14 residues. Germline V gene sequence: CDR1 SGHTS, CDR2 YDEGEE. Trimming removed 4 bases from V and 0 bases from J; junction bases left unmatched: 2. CDR3 nucleotide sequence: TGTGCCAGCAGCGGGACAGGAATGAACACTGAAGCTTTCTTT. This translates into CASSGTGMNTEAFF.

This sequence joins TRBV5-6 and TRBJ2-3; possibly TRBD2 for D (5 bases). Trimming cost V 1 base and J 3 bases, with 9 bases left between them. The germline gives CDR1 SGHDT, CDR2 YYEEEE. The CDR3 has 14 amino acids. The CDR3 region is CASSLRELTDTQYF. CDR3 in DNA: TGTGCCAGCAGCTTGAGGGAGTTGACAGATACGCAGTATTTT.